This T cell receptor beta chain was recorded in a study of PD-1 blockade in classical Hodgkin lymphoma. Regarding the study as a whole: Underlying causes for the observed repertoire differences were not defined, possibly disease activity or prior therapy. TCR diversity at baseline was reported to be reduced in newly diagnosed patients relative to healthy donors. CD4+ TCR diversity rose significantly by C4D1, and CD8+ TCR diversity did not.

The method was immunoSEQ multiplex PCR; TCRdb's version includes in-frame clones alone and lacks a portion of them. The top ten hold 15% of the sample, which has tens of thousands of clones, roughly nine tenths seen once. Relapse after autologous stem cell transplantation occurred in every patient, and brentuximab vedotin exposure varied. As regards this clone: Its antigen is currently unknown. At the DNA level, this CDR3 is encoded by other sequences in the same sample as well.

This receptor was identified in a human donor with classical Hodgkin lymphoma. Sequencing was performed on peripheral blood mononuclear cells (PBMCs), taken at baseline.

Here the CDR3 reads CASRAGGTEAFF. The CDR3 nucleotides read TGTGCCAGCAGGGCCGGGGGTACTGAAGCTTTCTTT. The chain carries TRBV6-5 and TRBJ1-1, with D possibly being TRBD1 (5 bases). CDR1 and CDR2 (germline): MNHEY, SVGAGI. The CDR3 is 12 amino acids. Trimming shortened V by 6 bases and J by 5 bases, and 10 bases separated the two germline ends.